Each of the 19 T cell receptor beta chains below was sequenced from the same sample in a study of cytomegalovirus exposure and HLA in healthy donors. The PCR was carried out with 60 Vbeta primers and 13 Jbeta primers. Some clones are missing from TCRdb's copy, which holds only in-frame ones; the method was immunoSEQ multiplex PCR. This listing includes about 54,000 clones. What was sequenced was PBMCs. These receptors came from a woman aged 35 to 49 in good health and CMV-seronegative.

V and J are TRBV18 and TRBJ1-6; TRBD1 is a possible D gene (6 bases). Trimming shortened V by 3 bases and J by 6 bases, and 18 bases separated the two germline ends. Germline V gene sequence: CDR1 KGHSH, CDR2 LQKENI. This CDR3 contains 17 residues. CDR3 in amino acids: CASSPSWGLSGNSPLHF. CDR3 nucleotide sequence: TGTGCCAGCTCACCCAGTTGGGGGCTCAGTGGTAATTCACCCCTCCACTTT.

The gene calls are TRBV6-1 and TRBJ1-5; 9 bases map to TRBD1. Per the germline V gene, CDR1 is MNHNS and CDR2 is SASEGT. CDR3 length: 16 residues. The trim removed 4 bases at V and 0 bases at J, leaving 4 bases unmatched. The CDR3 region is CASSVGTGYSNQPQHF. CDR3 coding DNA: TGTGCCAGCAGTGTGGGGACAGGGTATAGCAATCAGCCCCAGCATTTT.

This chain joins TRBV6-5 and TRBJ1-4; D is perhaps TRBD1 (5 bases). Trimming cost V 6 bases and J 7 bases, with 15 bases left between them. Germline assignment: CDR1 MNHEY and CDR2 SVGAGI. The CDR3 has 14 amino acids. In DNA, the CDR3 is TGTGCCAGCAGAAAGGAGGGACTTAGTGAAAAACTGTTTTTT. It encodes CASRKEGLSEKLFF.

This rearrangement joins TRBV29-1 to TRBJ2-2; 10 bases match TRBD1. This CDR3 contains 14 residues. Germline assignment: CDR1 SQVTM and CDR2 ANQGSEA. The V and J ends lost 5 bases and 5 bases, in that order; junction bases with no gene match: 5. The CDR3 here is CSVRGQGGTGELFF. The CDR3 DNA reads TGCAGCGTTCGTGGACAGGGGGGGACCGGGGAGCTGTTTTTT.

V usage is TRBV29-1 and J usage is TRBJ2-7; TRBD1 is a possible D gene (7 bases). This CDR3 region has 12 residues. Germline-derived CDR1 and CDR2 are SQVTM and ANQGSEA. Between the trimmed V and J ends, which lost 5 bases and 5 bases, there was a span of 13 bases. The CDR3 DNA sequence: TGCAGCGTTCAGGGGGGCGGGCACGAGCAGTACTTC. Encoded protein: CSVQGGGHEQYF.

This chain joins TRBV7-6 and TRBJ2-1; 7 bases fit TRBD2. CDR1 is SGHVS, CDR2 FNYEAQ, per germline. The junction had 6 bases not matched to a gene; V was cut back by 0 bases and J by 7 bases. The CDR3 totals 15 residues. The CDR3 DNA follows: TGTGCCAGCAGCTTAGCCGGACTAGAAGGGAATGAGCAGTTCTTC. Amino acids: CASSLAGLEGNEQFF.

The V call is TRBV30, the J call TRBJ1-6; 7 nucleotides line up with TRBD1. J was trimmed by 2 bases and V by 3 bases; bases with no gene match: 7. This CDR3 has 16 amino acids. CDR1 is GTSNPN and CDR2 is SVGIG in the germline V gene (reference sequence). CDR3 amino acids: CAWRTAGTAYNSPLHF. The CDR3 region has the DNA TGTGCCTGGAGGACCGCCGGGACAGCCTATAATTCACCCCTCCACTTT.

The rearrangement links TRBV30 to TRBJ1-1; the D is unclear. V was clipped by 2 bases and J by 1 base, with 8 bases between them. This CDR3 spans 13 amino acids. The germline V gene encodes CDR1 GTSNPN and CDR2 SVGIG (reference sequence). CDR3 sequence (DNA): TGTGCCTGGAGTATACAATCGAACACTGAAGCTTTCTTT. This encodes CAWSIQSNTEAFF.

CDR3 residues: CASSLGTSGHNEQFF. The CDR3, as DNA: TGTGCCAGCAGCTTGGGGACTAGCGGCCACAATGAGCAGTTCTTC. J is TRBJ2-1 and V is TRBV11-3; TRBD2 agrees at 11 bases. CDR1 SGHNT and CDR2 YENEEA come from the germline V gene. V shed 3 bases and J 5 bases; nucleotides not matched to a gene: 3. This CDR3 spans 15 amino acids.

A remark on this clone: The germline gene is not matched at one end of the junction; a read error may be the cause. The genes are TRBV7-2 and TRBJ1-1, with TRBD1 as a possible D gene (6 bases). The CDR3 consists of 17 residues. Germline values: CDR1 SGHTA, CDR2 FQGNSA. CDR3 region: CAGSFFSGGQGNTEVFF. The DNA of the CDR3 is TGTGCCGGCAGCTTTTTTTCGGGGGGGCAGGGTAACACTGAAGTTTTCTTT.

A note on this clone: At one boundary the junction diverges from the germline segment, which might be a read error. This chain uses TRBV30 with TRBJ1-2; TRBD1 matches at 7 bases. The germline V gene encodes CDR1 GTSNPN and CDR2 SVGIG (reference sequence). CDR3 length: 15 amino acids. CDR3 nucleotide sequence: TGTGCCGGGAGTGTCAGCACAGGGGCTAACTATGGCTACACCTTC. It yields the protein CAGSVSTGANYGYTF.

The chain is built from TRBV5-4 and TRBJ1-1, with D unclear. The CDR3 totals 14 residues. V lost 2 bases, J lost 0 bases, and 8 bases lay in between. Germline V CDR1 and CDR2: SGHNT, YYREEE (reference sequence). As DNA, the CDR3 is TGTGCCAGCAGCTTACCCCCTATGAACACTGAAGCTTTCTTT. Translation gives CASSLPPMNTEAFF.

The chain employs TRBV6-5 and TRBJ2-1, with 11 bases fitting TRBD2. The CDR3 has 15 residues. The germline gives CDR1 MNHEY, CDR2 SVGAGI. The V and J ends lost 2 bases and 9 bases, in that order; junction bases with no gene match: 6. In DNA, the CDR3 is TGTGCCAGCAGTTACAAGGCTAGCGGGGGGTCTGAGCAGTTCTTC. Translation: CASSYKASGGSEQFF.

As to this clone: This specimen includes other DNA sequences encoding the same CDR3. J is TRBJ1-5 and V is TRBV30, with 7 bases fitting TRBD1. CDR1 GTSNPN and CDR2 SVGIG come from the germline V gene (reference sequence). This CDR3 comprises 13 residues. J lost 5 bases, V lost 2 bases, and 3 bases had no gene match. CDR3 sequence (DNA): TGTGCCTGGAGTCCCCAGGGGGATCAGCCCCAGCATTTT. Translating gives CAWSPQGDQPQHF.

Regarding this clone: One end of the junction is discordant with germline, which a read error may explain. This chain uses TRBV30 with TRBJ1-2, with a possible D match to TRBD1 (5 bases). Germline assignment: CDR1 GTSNPN and CDR2 SVGIG (reference sequence). There are 14 residues in the CDR3. The CDR3 nucleotides read TGTGCCTGGACCCCAGGAGGGGCGACCTATGGCTACGCCTTC. Translating it yields CAWTPGGATYGYAF.

The chain is built from TRBV28 and TRBJ2-7; D perhaps matches TRBD2 (6 bases). Trimming shortened V by 8 bases and J by 5 bases, and 16 bases separated the two germline ends. This CDR3 is built from 13 residues. CDR1 is MDHEN, CDR2 SYDVKM, per germline. CDR3 residues: CASHKRARNEQYF. In DNA form, the CDR3 reads TGTGCCAGCCATAAGCGGGCGAGGAACGAGCAGTACTTC.

DNA of the CDR3: TGTGCCTGGAGTCAGGGTTTAAATAATAATTCACCCCTCCACTTT. Its protein is CAWSQGLNNNSPLHF. The V call is TRBV30, the J call TRBJ1-6; maybe TRBD1 (5 bases). CDR3 length: 15 residues. Trimming pared 2 bases from V and 5 bases from J, leaving 13 bases between. CDR1 is GTSNPN and CDR2 is SVGIG in the germline V gene (reference sequence).

The rearrangement links TRBV7-8 to TRBJ1-6; possibly TRBD1 for D (5 bases). The CDR3 is 13 residues long. Germline CDR1 is SGHVS and CDR2 is FQNEAQ. Trimming shortened V by 5 bases and J by 7 bases, and 9 bases separated the two germline ends. The CDR3 region has the DNA TGTGCCAGCAGCCTTAGGGGAAATTCACCCCTCCACTTT. It specifies CASSLRGNSPLHF.

Here the CDR3 reads CASSAAPGQGVPTEAFF. The CDR3 nucleotides are TGTGCCAGTAGCGCAGCCCCGGGACAGGGGGTCCCCACTGAAGCTTTCTTT. V and J are TRBV19 and TRBJ1-1, with TRBD1 matching over 11 bases. J lost 4 bases, V lost 6 bases, and 13 bases had no gene match. The CDR3 loop spans 17 amino acids. The germline CDR1 and CDR2 sequences are LNHDA and SQIVND (reference sequence).